The T cell receptor (beta chain) under discussion was sequenced for a study of T cells in localized non-small cell lung cancer. V lost 8 bases, J lost 7 bases, and 10 bases stayed unmatched. CDR3 length: 14 amino acids. Looked up from germline, CDR1 is MDHEN and CDR2 is SYDVKM. Here immunoSEQ multiplex PCR was the method, and the copy in TCRdb shows in-frame clones only, minus some. The repertoire holds around 130,000 clones, with more than 80% as singletons. The material sequenced was peripheral blood, taken before any cancer treatment. The gene calls are TRBV28 and TRBJ2-3; TRBD1 aligns across 9 bases. The clonotype originates from a female donor over 55 with stage I lung adenocarcinoma. CDR3 residues: CASGKTGGANTQYF. In DNA form, the CDR3 reads TGTGCCAGCGGGAAAACAGGGGGCGCGAATACGCAGTATTTT.